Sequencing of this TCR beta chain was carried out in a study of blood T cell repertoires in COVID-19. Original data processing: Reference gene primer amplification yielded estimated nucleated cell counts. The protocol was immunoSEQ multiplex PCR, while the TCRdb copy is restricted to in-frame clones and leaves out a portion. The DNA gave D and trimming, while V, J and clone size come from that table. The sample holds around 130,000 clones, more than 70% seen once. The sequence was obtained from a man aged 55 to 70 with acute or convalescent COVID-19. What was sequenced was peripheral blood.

CDR3 protein: CASSLGWQGADTQYF. In nucleotides, the CDR3 is TGTGCCAGCAGCCTAGGTTGGCAGGGGGCAGATACGCAGTATTTT. The J gene is TRBJ2-3, the V gene TRBV11-3; 7 nucleotides agree with TRBD1. Germline values: CDR1 SGHNT, CDR2 YENEEA. CDR3 length: 15 amino acids. V dropped 5 bases and J dropped 4; count of bases not matched to a gene: 9.